The 8 T cell receptor beta chains given below trace back to one sample, sequenced in a study of cytomegalovirus exposure and HLA in healthy donors (dated 2017 in TCRdb). Libraries were built with the immunoSEQ multiplex PCR assay. The multiplex PCR relied on a mix of 60 forward primers for TCR Vbeta segments and 13 reverse primers for TCR Jbeta segments. The immuneACCESS repertoire file appears here via TCRdb, limited to in-frame rearrangements. These files lack a portion of the clones; in checked studies, under half of the deficit traces to unresolved V genes, and the cause of the others is not known. Across this sample there are 74,000 or so clones, with roughly 80% seen only once. Roughly 22% of the sample is in the top ten clones. Sequencing input: PBMCs. These receptors all stem from a woman in her forties in good health and CMV-seropositive.

This chain joins TRBV6-1 and TRBJ2-7; D may be TRBD2 (6 bases). Germline loops: CDR1 MNHNS, CDR2 SASEGT. This CDR3 contains 13 residues. V lost 2 bases and J lost 5, with 10 bases in between. The CDR3 reads CASSESGRNEQYF. In DNA form, the CDR3 reads TGTGCCAGCAGTGAATCGGGGAGGAACGAGCAGTACTTC.

The J gene is TRBJ2-7, the V gene TRBV18, with TRBD2 as a possible D gene (6 bases). The V gene lost 1 base and the J gene lost 4 bases, with 23 bases spanning the gap. Germline lookup yields CDR1 KGHSH and CDR2 LQKENI. The CDR3 length is 18 residues. CDR3 nucleotide sequence: TGTGCCAGCTCACCACTAGGCGTCGGGACTGTGCGACTTTACGAGCAGTACTTC. It is translated as CASSPLGVGTVRLYEQYF.

The gene calls are TRBV28 and TRBJ2-7; D remains unclear. Germline assignment: CDR1 MDHEN and CDR2 SYDVKM. Trimming pared 5 bases from V and 4 bases from J, leaving 9 bases between. The CDR3 is 12 residues long. CDR3 bases: TGTGCCAGCAGTCCCACTAAATACGAGCAGTACTTC. Its protein product is CASSPTKYEQYF. The full variable domain, with the rest looked up from reference TRBV28 and TRBJ2-7, is DVKVTQSSRYLVKRTGEKVFLECVQDMDHENMFWYRQDPGLGLRLIYFSYDVKMKEKGDIPEGYSVSREKKERFSLILESASTNQTSMYLCASSPTKYEQYFGPGTRLTVT.

This clone was detected only once. V and J are TRBV29-1 and TRBJ2-2; 8 nucleotides match TRBD2. J was trimmed by 6 bases and V by 7 bases; bases with no gene match: 13. Germline V gene sequence: CDR1 SQVTM, CDR2 ANQGSEA. This CDR3 is 15 amino acids long. The CDR3 is CSASGGALFPGELFF. The CDR3 DNA is TGCAGCGCTTCCGGGGGGGCTTTATTTCCCGGGGAGCTGTTTTTT.

This chain uses TRBV4-2 with TRBJ1-5; D possibly corresponds to TRBD1 (6 bases). This CDR3 comprises 13 residues. With 4 bases removed from V and 4 bases from J, the gap between germline ends came to 8 bases. Per the germline V gene, CDR1 is LGHNA and CDR2 is YNFKEQ. CDR3 sequence reads: CASSLTGNQPQHF. DNA for the CDR3: TGTGCCAGCAGCCTAACAGGGAATCAGCCCCAGCATTTT.

This rearrangement joins TRBV9 to TRBJ2-1; 9 bases agree with TRBD1. This CDR3 has 13 amino acids. J gave up 15 bases and V 0 bases, and 7 bases lay outside the gene matches. CDR1 is SGDLS, CDR2 YYNGEE, per germline. The CDR3 protein is CASSVDPGQGTFF. The CDR3 region has the DNA TGTGCCAGCAGCGTAGACCCGGGACAGGGTACGTTCTTC.

This clone was seen once. The chain couples TRBV25-1 to TRBJ2-5; 10 nucleotides match TRBD1. Germline CDR1 reads MGHDK; CDR2 reads SYGVNS. The CDR3 has 15 amino acids. V gave up 4 bases and J gave up 5 bases; unmatched junction bases: 7. The CDR3 region has the DNA TGTGCCAGCAGTGCCGGGGACAGGGGATGGGAGACCCAGTACTTC. It specifies CASSAGDRGWETQYF.

This clone was seen more than once but under ten times. This rearrangement joins TRBV6-1 to TRBJ1-5; 9 bases align to TRBD1. Germline CDR1 MNHNS, CDR2 SASEGT. V was pared by 6 bases and J by 5 bases, with 2 bases of the junction left unmatched. This CDR3 has 13 residues. For the CDR3, the DNA is TGTGCCAGCAGCGGACAGGGGTATCAGCCCCAGCATTTT. Translating gives CASSGQGYQPQHF.